The clone carrying this T cell receptor (beta chain) appeared a few times. CDR1 MDHEN and CDR2 SYDVKM come from the germline V gene. V shed 2 bases, J shed 4 bases, and the junction held 9 bases outside the gene matches. This CDR3 region has 16 residues. Sequenced material consisted of expressed TCRB transcripts (all of the isolated RNA was reverse transcribed). This table comes from immunoSEQ multiplex PCR, and its TCRdb copy is limited to in-frame clones, with some not included. The sample has approximately 470,000 clones, 30% seen once. These data originate in a study of beta chain features in type 1 diabetes.

V is TRBV28 and J is TRBJ2-3, with TRBD2 matching over 7 bases. Sequences were obtained from naive CD4+ T cells from blood. This clonotype originated in a man younger than 30 in good health. The CDR3 sequence: CASSLLAADGADTQYF. CDR3 DNA sequence: TGTGCCAGCAGTTTACTAGCGGCCGACGGCGCAGATACGCAGTATTTT.